This T cell receptor (beta chain) was captured in a study of blood T cell repertoires in COVID-19. Study in general: Acute and convalescent COVID-19 samples came from the United States, Italy and Spain. Sample material is recorded as cDNA or gDNA derived from T cells, B-cell-depleted T cells, or PBMCs.

Per the study methods: It was from reference gene primer amplification that nucleated cell counts were estimated. The protocol was immunoSEQ multiplex PCR, while the TCRdb copy is restricted to in-frame clones and leaves out a portion. V, J and clone size derive from that table, while D and trimming were established from the DNA sequence. Here the sample spans 39,000 or so clones, roughly nine tenths being singletons. Trimming cost V 1 base and J 5 bases, with 9 bases left between them. CDR1 and CDR2 (germline): SGHTA, FQGNSA. This CDR3 spans 14 amino acids. The clonotype was recovered from a human donor in a cohort sampled during active COVID-19. The sequencing sample was made of peripheral blood. V and J are TRBV7-2 and TRBJ1-3; D is unresolved. CDR3 sequence (DNA): TGTGCCAGCAGCTTAGGGGGAGGCAGAAACACCATATATTTT. Amino acids: CASSLGGGRNTIYF.